Presented here are 14 T cell receptor beta chains from one specimen sequenced in a study of spatial heterogeneity in lung cancer. Time point in this sample: blood at routine non-recurrence follow-up after resection. Each CDR3 protein gets one entry after TCRdb re-called the 5' RACE reads with MiXCR. This sample has over 15,000 distinct CDR3 sequences, with 9.2% found just once. The sample in question was PBMCs, obtained at follow-up. All receptors derive from a male donor with early-stage non-small cell lung cancer.

This clonotype occurred many times. V and J are TRBV3-1 and TRBJ1-6; perhaps TRBD1 as D (6 bases). The V gene lost 5 bases and the J gene lost 6 bases, with 11 bases spanning the gap. The CDR3 runs 14 residues. Germline V gene sequence: CDR1 LGHDT, CDR2 YNNKEL (reference sequence). The CDR3 DNA reads TGTGCCAGCAGCAAACAGGGCGTTAATTCACCCCTCCACTTT. Translated: CASSKQGVNSPLHF.

This clonotype is medium-sized within its sample. This rearrangement joins TRBV27 to TRBJ1-1; 7 bases fit TRBD1. The CDR3 totals 19 residues. Trimming removed 7 bases from V and 0 bases from J; junction bases left unmatched: 20. The germline V gene has CDR1 MNHEY and CDR2 SMNVEV (reference sequence). CDR3 region: CASTPPRAPGQPMNTEAFF. For the CDR3, the DNA is TGTGCCAGCACCCCCCCAAGGGCCCCGGGACAGCCCATGAACACTGAAGCTTTCTTT.

This clonotype was picked up a small number of times. The V call is TRBV6-6, the J call TRBJ2-5; 14 nucleotides align to TRBD2. Trimming cost V 6 bases and J 0 bases; bases outside gene matches: 12. This CDR3 has 19 amino acids. The germline gives CDR1 MNHNY, CDR2 SVGAGI (reference sequence). This CDR3 is CASRRGTSGGRGYQETQYF. CDR3 DNA sequence: TGTGCCAGCAGACGCGGGACTAGCGGGGGCCGGGGTTACCAAGAGACCCAGTACTTC.

By share, this clonotype counts as medium-sized. The chain employs TRBV5-6 and TRBJ2-3; no clear D gene. Germline V CDR1 and CDR2: SGHDT, YYEEEE. The CDR3 length is 12 residues. Deletions cut 1 base from V and 4 bases from J, with 4 bases between. CDR3 sequence: CASSLRADTQYF. The CDR3 DNA is TGTGCCAGCAGCTTGAGAGCAGATACGCAGTATTTT.

This clonotype was observed a few times. The chain recombines TRBV28 with TRBJ2-3; D uncertain. Trimming removed 4 bases at V and 10 bases at J, with 12 bases between. The CDR3 runs to 12 residues. Germline CDR1 is MDHEN and CDR2 is SYDVKM. The CDR3 bases are TGTGCCAGCAGTTCTGCGGCCCCGCCGCAGTATTTT. Translated: CASSSAAPPQYF.

In its sample, this clonotype was seen many times. The V call is TRBV13, the J call TRBJ2-5; the D gene is possibly TRBD2 (6 bases). This CDR3 contains 16 residues. CDR1 and CDR2 from the germline V gene are PRHDT and FYEKMQ (reference sequence). V was shortened by 6 bases and J by 2 bases, with 19 bases between the two germline ends. The CDR3 bases are TGTGCCAGCAGAAAGTCGACTAGTGGGGAACAAGAGACCCAGTACTTC. Protein: CASRKSTSGEQETQYF. The full variable domain, completed using reference TRBV13 and TRBJ2-5, is AAGVIQSPRHLIKEKRETATLKCYPIPRHDTVYWYQQGPGQDPQFLISFYEKMQSDKGSIPDRFSAQQFSDYHSELNMSSLELGDSALYFCASRKSTSGEQETQYFGPGTRLLVL.

This clonotype was counted many times. This CDR3 is CASSQGFGTSSYEQYF. The CDR3 DNA reads as TGCGCCAGCAGCCAAGGTTTCGGGACTAGCTCCTACGAGCAGTACTTC. The chain recombines TRBV4-3 with TRBJ2-7; 8 positions match TRBD2. V trimming: 1 base; J trimming: 0 bases; junction bases outside the gene matches: 5. Germline lookup yields CDR1 LGHNA and CDR2 YSLEER. The CDR3 runs to 16 residues.

The chain recombines TRBV6-2 or TRBV6-3 with TRBJ2-4; D is uncertain. The CDR3 runs to 13 residues. Trimming took 6 bases from V and 3 from J, leaving 9 bases between them. Germline CDR1 reads MNHEY; CDR2 reads SVGEGT. CDR3 DNA: TGTGCCAGCAGAAGGCGTCTCAAAAACATTCAGTACTTC. The encoded protein is CASRRRLKNIQYF.

This clonotype was seen more than once but under ten times. This chain joins TRBV12-3 or TRBV12-4 and TRBJ1-1; D gene unclear. The CDR3 loop spans 12 amino acids. V was clipped by 6 bases and J by 1 base, with 6 bases between them. Here the CDR3 DNA reads TGTGCCAGCAGGAGACAGAACACTGAAGCTTTCTTT. Translation gives CASRRQNTEAFF.

Many counts were recorded for this clonotype. This chain connects TRBV2 to TRBJ2-2; the match to TRBD2 covers 10 bases. CDR3 length: 17 amino acids. The ends lost 5 bases at V and 3 bases at J; junction bases unmatched: 9. Germline V gives CDR1 SNHLY, CDR2 FYNNEI. CDR3 in amino acids: CASSFTTGTSDTGELFF. The CDR3 DNA follows: TGTGCCAGCAGTTTCACTACCGGGACTAGCGACACCGGGGAGCTGTTTTTT.

The chain employs TRBV28 and TRBJ1-4; a weak D match, TRBD1 (5 bases). V gave up 6 bases and J gave up 2 bases, with 10 bases separating them. This CDR3 has 14 residues. CDR1 and CDR2 from the germline V gene are MDHEN and SYDVKM. CDR3 nucleotide sequence: TGTGCCAGCAGCCTGGGACGGACTAATGAAAAACTGTTTTTT. This codes for CASSLGRTNEKLFF.

This clonotype was detected ten times or more. The gene calls are TRBV2 and TRBJ2-5; TRBD1 matches 7 bases. After removal of 7 bases from V and 4 bases from J, the junction contained 6 bases not matched to a gene. The CDR3 is 13 amino acids. The germline V gene has CDR1 SNHLY and CDR2 FYNNEI. CDR3 coding DNA: TGTGCCAGCAAACGACAGGGTCGAGAGACCCAGTACTTC. Translation: CASKRQGRETQYF. The full variable domain, with the rest looked up from reference TRBV2 and TRBJ2-5, is EPEVTQTPSHQVTQMGQEVILRCVPISNHLYFYWYRQILGQKVEFLVSFYNNEISEKSEIFDDQFSVERPDGSNFTLKIRSTKLEDSAMYFCASKRQGRETQYFGPGTRLLVL.

This sequence joins TRBV20-1 and TRBJ2-5, with 12 bases aligning to TRBD1. The CDR3 is 16 residues long. Germline V lookup: CDR1 DFQATT, CDR2 SNEGSKA (reference sequence). The ends lost 6 bases at V and 5 bases at J; junction bases unmatched: 13. In nucleotides, the CDR3 is TGCAGTGCCCAGGAGTGGGACAGGGGGCTAGCGGAGACCCAGTACTTC. Protein: CSAQEWDRGLAETQYF.

The V call is TRBV20-1, the J call TRBJ2-7; tentative D call: TRBD1 (5 bases). This CDR3 has 12 amino acids. Germline V gene lookup returns CDR1 DFQATT and CDR2 SNEGSKA (reference sequence). V was trimmed by 4 bases and J by 5 bases, leaving 12 bases between them. DNA for the CDR3: TGCAGTGCTAAGACACCAGGGAACGAGCAGTACTTC. Translated: CSAKTPGNEQYF.